This TCR beta chain is from a study of regulatory T cells in long-lasting Graves disease. Germline V gene sequence: CDR1 MDHEN, CDR2 SYDVKM. J was trimmed by 3 bases and V by 8 bases; bases with no gene match: 10. This CDR3 has 15 amino acids. CDR3 regions were amplified by Arm-PCR using iRepertoire HTBI primers to build TCR beta libraries. TCRdb reprocessed the multiplex PCR reads via MiXCR and lists one record per CDR3 protein. The sample holds about 500,000 distinct CDR3 sequences; under 20% are singletons and the top ten take 9% to 15%. This clonotype was seen at least ten times. Time point of the sample: newly diagnosed GD, antithyroid drugs for less than 3 months. PBMCs provided the RNA from which the TCR library was made. The same sample was also used in a study of T cells in Graves' hyperthyroidism and ophthalmopathy. This second study notes: Stable Graves' hyperthyroidism denoted no ophthalmopathy progression over 18 months.

This sequence joins TRBV28 and TRBJ2-7, with 10 bases that match TRBD1. Sequences were derived from peripheral blood mononuclear cells (PBMCs), sampled at new diagnosis, from a patient treated with antithyroid drugs. This TCR was recovered from a man in his forties or fifties with Graves disease. CDR3 in amino acids: CASSPPGTGDYEQYF. The CDR3 nucleotides are TGTGCCAGCTCTCCCCCCGGGACAGGGGACTACGAGCAGTACTTC.